A single sample gave rise to the 17 T cell receptor beta chains below, sequenced in a study of T cells after yellow fever vaccination. TCRdb reprocessed the 5' RACE reads with MiXCR, giving one entry per CDR3 protein. Of 550,000 or so distinct CDR3 sequences listed, around 21% are singletons. The material was PBMCs, obtained 15 days after the yellow fever booster vaccination. All receptors come from a man aged 25 to 40 who received the YFV17D yellow fever vaccine.

V and J are TRBV7-2 and TRBJ1-1; D is possibly TRBD1 (5 bases). Trimming pared 1 base from V and 3 bases from J, leaving 9 bases between. In germline, CDR1 is SGHTA, CDR2 FQGNSA. The CDR3 has 14 amino acids. CDR3: CASSLGPGDTEAFF. The CDR3 nucleotides read TGTGCCAGCAGCTTAGGGCCGGGGGACACTGAAGCTTTCTTT.

The rearrangement links TRBV18 to TRBJ1-6; possibly TRBD1 for D (5 bases). The CDR3 loop spans 15 amino acids. The ends were cut back, 5 bases at V and 5 bases at J, with 13 bases in the middle. CDR1 KGHSH and CDR2 LQKENI come from the germline V gene. The CDR3, as DNA: TGTGCCAGCTCAGAACAGGACAAAGATAATTCACCCCTCCACTTT. It encodes CASSEQDKDNSPLHF.

The chain combines TRBV9 with TRBJ2-3, with 9 bases matching TRBD2. Per germline, CDR1 SGDLS and CDR2 YYNGEE. The CDR3 spans 16 residues. V shed 4 bases and J 1 base; nucleotides not matched to a gene: 7. CDR3 sequence (DNA): TGTGCCAGCAGCCCCACCGGGACTAGCCGCACAGATACGCAGTATTTT. It translates to CASSPTGTSRTDTQYF.

This clonotype was seen a few times. The chain combines TRBV20-1 with TRBJ2-5; D unclear. The V end lost 6 bases, the J end lost 5 bases, and 10 bases lay between the germline ends. The CDR3 loop spans 11 amino acids. Per germline, CDR1 DFQATT and CDR2 SNEGSKA (reference sequence). This CDR3 reads CSAIGRETQYF. For the CDR3, the DNA is TGCAGTGCCATAGGTCGGGAGACCCAGTACTTC.

V and J are TRBV10-3 and TRBJ2-1; 8 bases are shared with TRBD2. Losses at the gene ends were 6 bases for V and 6 bases for J; bases not matched to a gene: 10. Germline V gene sequence: CDR1 ENHRY, CDR2 SYGVKD. This CDR3 spans 15 amino acids. Here the CDR3 DNA reads TGTGCCATCAGGGATAGCGGGACCGCCCCCAATGAGCAGTTCTTC. It encodes CAIRDSGTAPNEQFF.

The chain uses TRBV20-1 and TRBJ1-1; no clear D gene. The germline CDR1 and CDR2 sequences are DFQATT and SNEGSKA (reference sequence). This CDR3 contains 12 residues. V was shortened by 0 bases and J by 10 bases, with 12 bases between the two germline ends. CDR3 nucleotides: TGCAGTGCTAGAGATTCCACAATAGGAGCTTTCTTT. This gives the protein CSARDSTIGAFF.

The rearrangement links TRBV24-1 to TRBJ2-5; D not resolved. Trimming removed 4 bases at V and 4 bases at J, with 6 bases between. The germline V gene encodes CDR1 KGHDR and CDR2 SFDVKD. The CDR3 length is 12 residues. This chain's CDR3 is CATSERGETQYF. In DNA, the CDR3 is TGTGCCACCAGTGAGCGAGGAGAGACCCAGTACTTC.

The chain employs TRBV15 and TRBJ2-1, with 12 positions matching TRBD2. The V gene end was trimmed by 5 bases and the J gene end by 9 bases; junction bases not matched to a gene: 8. This CDR3 is 15 amino acids long. In germline, CDR1 is LNHNV, CDR2 YYDKDF (reference sequence). The CDR3 nucleotides are TGTGCCACCAGCTTCTTACTAGCGGGAGGTATTGAGCAGTTCTTC. Translation: CATSFLLAGGIEQFF.

This clonotype was seen a handful of times. The chain has TRBV5-1 and TRBJ2-2; maybe TRBD2 (7 bases). V was cut by 3 bases and J by 3 bases, with 15 bases left in between. Germline V gene lookup returns CDR1 SGHRS and CDR2 YFSETQ. This CDR3 is built from 16 residues. The CDR3 is CASSSPGGLDTGELFF. As DNA, the CDR3 is TGCGCCAGCAGCTCACCGGGGGGCCTGGACACCGGGGAGCTGTTTTTT. The complete variable domain, with remaining parts taken from reference TRBV5-1 and TRBJ2-2, reads KAGVTQTPRYLIKTRGQQVTLSCSPISGHRSVSWYQQTPGQGLQFLFEYFSETQRNKGNFPGRFSGRQFSNSRSEMNVSTLELGDSALYLCASSSPGGLDTGELFFGEGSRLTVL.

This clonotype showed up just a few times. The chain is built from TRBV20-1 and TRBJ2-7, with TRBD1 matching 10 bases. Germline V gene lookup returns CDR1 DFQATT and CDR2 SNEGSKA (reference sequence). The CDR3 runs to 14 residues. V lost 6 bases to trimming and J lost 5 bases; unmatched junction nucleotides: 10. The CDR3 loop is CSAASGQGSNEQYF. Written as DNA, the CDR3 is TGCAGTGCAGCATCGGGACAGGGGTCCAACGAGCAGTACTTC.

This clonotype was found a few times. The V call is TRBV6-2 or TRBV6-3, the J call TRBJ2-3, with a tentative D call TRBD2 (5 bases). The V gene's germline CDR1 is MNHEY and CDR2 SVGEGT. The V and J ends lost 2 bases and 1 base respectively, with 10 bases between them. The CDR3 covers 15 residues. The DNA of the CDR3 is TGTGCCAGCAGTTACAGGAGGCCTCGCACAGATACGCAGTATTTT. It yields the protein CASSYRRPRTDTQYF.

This clonotype was seen a few times. The chain has TRBV12-3 or TRBV12-4 and TRBJ2-1; no clear D. The CDR3 loop spans 15 amino acids. V lost 0 bases and J 6 bases, leaving 12 bases between the germline ends. The DNA of the CDR3 is TGTGCCAGCAGTTTAGCTATAACGTCTTCCAATGAGCAGTTCTTC. Amino acids: CASSLAITSSNEQFF.

This clonotype was seen a handful of times. J is TRBJ2-1 and V is TRBV29-1; the D is unclear. Germline V gene data show CDR1 as SQVTM and CDR2 as ANQGSEA. Trimming left V 7 bases short and J 3 bases short, with 10 bases between. This CDR3 contains 12 residues. CDR3 in DNA: TGCAGCGGTACAGCGATCTACAATGAGCAGTTCTTC. Amino acids: CSGTAIYNEQFF.

The chain combines TRBV29-1 with TRBJ2-2; D not resolved. Germline V gene sequence: CDR1 SQVTM, CDR2 ANQGSEA. This CDR3 spans 15 amino acids. V lost 3 bases and J lost 0, with 11 bases in between. CDR3 region: CSVESASTNTGELFF. In nucleotides, the CDR3 is TGCAGCGTTGAGTCGGCCTCCACGAACACCGGGGAGCTGTTTTTT.

This clonotype was detected many times. This chain connects TRBV4-2 to TRBJ2-5; D ambiguous. Deletions cut 0 bases from V and 5 bases from J, with 4 bases between. This CDR3 is 12 amino acids long. Per germline, CDR1 LGHNA and CDR2 YNFKEQ. CDR3 residues: CASSQDRETQYF. The CDR3 DNA reads as TGTGCCAGCAGCCAAGACCGGGAGACCCAGTACTTC.

This clonotype has more than one count but fewer than ten. The rearrangement uses TRBV7-2 and TRBJ2-1; D possibly corresponds to TRBD1 (5 bases). The germline V and J ends were trimmed by 4 bases and 7 bases, with 20 bases remaining between them. CDR1 and CDR2 from the germline V gene are SGHTA and FQGNSA. The CDR3 consists of 16 residues. For the CDR3, the DNA is TGTGCCAGCAGCTCCGCCAGGATAGGGGAAAGGAATGAGCAGTTCTTC. It specifies CASSSARIGERNEQFF.

This chain uses TRBV12-3 or TRBV12-4 with TRBJ2-2; 7 positions match TRBD2. This CDR3 spans 15 amino acids. The J segment lost 0 bases and the V segment lost 8 bases, leaving 6 bases of the junction unmatched. CDR3 DNA sequence: TGTGCCAGCCACCCGGGGGGAGCGAACACCGGGGAGCTGTTTTTT. Translating it yields CASHPGGANTGELFF.